The 27 T cell receptor beta chains presented below share a single source sample, sequenced in a study of shared clonotypes between healthy human individuals. Generated by immunoSEQ multiplex PCR, the TCRdb table keeps only in-frame clones and is missing some. The top ten clones hold 9% to 12% of a sample with fewer than 400,000 clones, about 74% of them seen once. The sample comprised memory CD4+ T cells sorted from blood. Subset noted: CD45RA-negative fraction. The receptors shown here come from a young man in good health.

This chain uses TRBV30 with TRBJ2-7; 9 bases align to TRBD1. There are 13 residues in the CDR3. CDR1 and CDR2 (germline): GTSNPN, SVGIG (reference sequence). The V segment lost 0 bases and the J segment 7 bases; nucleotides outside the gene matches: 4. In DNA, the CDR3 is TGTGCCTGGAGTGTAGGGACAGGGCTTGAGCAGTACTTC. Protein sequence: CAWSVGTGLEQYF. Filled out from reference TRBV30 and TRBJ2-7, the complete variable domain reads SQTIHQWPATLVQPVGSPLSLECTVEGTSNPNLYWYRQAAGRGLQLLFYSVGIGQISSEVPQNLSASRPQDRQFILSSKKLLLSDSGFYLCAWSVGTGLEQYFGPGTRLTVT.

This clone was found once. The chain uses TRBV29-1 and TRBJ1-2; D uncertain. This CDR3 region has 13 residues. V was trimmed by 6 bases and J by 4 bases, leaving 15 bases between them. CDR1 is SQVTM and CDR2 is ANQGSEA in the germline V gene. CDR3 loop: CSVGLGEGYGYTF. Here the CDR3 DNA reads TGCAGCGTGGGCCTAGGAGAAGGCTATGGCTACACCTTC.

Comments on this clone: Other DNA variants within this sample encode the same CDR3. The chain couples TRBV7-9 to TRBJ1-1; 7 bases fit TRBD1. Per the germline V gene, CDR1 is SEHNR and CDR2 is FQNEAQ (reference sequence). The CDR3 has 14 residues. Germline trimming cut 2 bases from V and 1 base from J; bases unmatched to any gene: 1. DNA of the CDR3: TGTGCCAGCAGCTTACGACAGGGGAACACTGAAGCTTTCTTT. Translating it yields CASSLRQGNTEAFF.

This clone showed up just a few times. This chain connects TRBV19 to TRBJ1-3, with a tentative D call TRBD1 (5 bases). Germline loops: CDR1 LNHDA, CDR2 SQIVND (reference sequence). V shed 0 bases and J shed 0 bases, with 6 bases lying between them. The CDR3 covers 15 residues. This CDR3 is CASSIDDSSGNTIYF. The CDR3 DNA follows: TGTGCCAGTAGTATAGATGACAGCTCTGGAAACACCATATATTTT.

This chain links TRBV13 with TRBJ1-3; D is possibly TRBD1 (5 bases). This CDR3 spans 16 amino acids. V lost 3 bases, J lost 2 bases, and 14 bases lay in between. Per the germline V gene, CDR1 is PRHDT and CDR2 is FYEKMQ (reference sequence). In nucleotides, the CDR3 is TGTGCCAGCAGCTTGTTTCGGCGCAGGGCTGGAAACACCATATATTTT. Protein: CASSLFRRRAGNTIYF.

This chain links TRBV10-2 with TRBJ2-1, with 8 bases fitting TRBD1. V lost 4 bases, J lost 3 bases, and 5 bases stayed unmatched. The germline V gene encodes CDR1 WSHSY and CDR2 SAAADI. The CDR3 runs 15 residues. The CDR3: CASSGRTGIYNEQFF. The CDR3 coding sequence is TGCGCCAGCAGTGGAAGGACAGGGATCTACAATGAGCAGTTCTTC.

This chain links TRBV18 with TRBJ2-1; 10 bases line up with TRBD2. Germline CDR1 and CDR2: KGHSH and LQKENI. V gave up 2 bases and J gave up 7 bases; unmatched junction bases: 5. The CDR3 length is 15 residues. The chain's CDR3 is CASSPASGSRNEQFF. The CDR3 DNA reads TGTGCCAGCTCACCAGCTAGCGGGAGCAGGAATGAGCAGTTCTTC.

Here the CDR3 DNA reads TGTGCCAGCAGTTACTCTGCGAGGTCCTACAATGAGCAGTTCTTC. Encoded protein: CASSYSARSYNEQFF. V gene TRBV6-5 combines with J gene TRBJ2-1; no firm D call. Germline V gives CDR1 MNHEY, CDR2 SVGAGI. V lost 0 bases to trimming and J lost 1 base, with 7 bases between them. This CDR3 spans 15 amino acids.

The rearrangement uses TRBV19 and TRBJ2-3; D gene uncertain. Germline values: CDR1 LNHDA, CDR2 SQIVND (reference sequence). CDR3 length: 17 amino acids. The V gene lost 1 base and the J gene lost 2 bases, with 16 bases spanning the gap. CDR3 region: CASSIGAGNIHTDTQYF. CDR3 sequence (DNA): TGTGCCAGTAGTATAGGGGCAGGTAATATCCACACAGATACGCAGTATTTT.

This chain uses TRBV19 with TRBJ1-4; D remains unclear. This CDR3 has 15 residues. Germline V gene sequence: CDR1 LNHDA, CDR2 SQIVND (reference sequence). The V end lost 4 bases, the J end lost 7 bases, and 16 bases lay between the germline ends. In nucleotides, the CDR3 is TGTGCCAGTAGTAGGTCCGGGATTGGAGGTGAAAAACTGTTTTTT. Its protein is CASSRSGIGGEKLFF.

The sample holds one count of this clone. The V and J genes are TRBV29-1 and TRBJ1-5; TRBD1 matches 8 bases. In germline, CDR1 is SQVTM, CDR2 ANQGSEA. The CDR3 runs 13 residues. The V gene end was trimmed by 7 bases and the J gene end by 2 bases; junction bases not matched to a gene: 4. Here the CDR3 reads CSASDRGNQPQHF. CDR3 nucleotides: TGCAGCGCCTCGGACAGGGGCAATCAGCCCCAGCATTTT.

V and J are TRBV6-6 and TRBJ1-5; D ambiguous. Trimming left V 5 bases short and J 7 bases short, with 12 bases between. Per germline, CDR1 MNHNY and CDR2 SVGAGI (reference sequence). The CDR3 runs to 13 residues. CDR3 sequence reads: CASSLTTGQPQHF. The CDR3, as DNA: TGTGCCAGCAGTCTTACGACGGGCCAGCCCCAGCATTTT.

The V and J genes are TRBV7-2 and TRBJ2-1; 9 nucleotides align to TRBD2. V lost 4 bases to trimming and J lost 8 bases; unmatched junction nucleotides: 9. Per the germline V gene, CDR1 is SGHTA and CDR2 is FQGNSA. The CDR3 consists of 15 residues. The CDR3 loop is CASSWRREGRDEQFF. The DNA of the CDR3 is TGTGCCAGCAGCTGGCGGCGGGAGGGCCGCGATGAGCAGTTCTTC.

This chain uses TRBV5-5 with TRBJ2-7, with 9 positions matching TRBD2. This CDR3 is 16 amino acids long. V shed 0 bases, J shed 3 bases, and the junction held 7 bases outside the gene matches. Germline loops: CDR1 SGHKS, CDR2 YYEKEE (reference sequence). The CDR3 loop is CASSLGLAGRLYEQYF. The CDR3 region has the DNA TGTGCCAGCAGCTTGGGGCTAGCGGGACGCCTCTACGAGCAGTACTTC.

The genes are TRBV14 and TRBJ2-3; D ambiguous. The CDR3 has 12 residues. CDR1 is SGHDN and CDR2 is FVKESK in the germline V gene. V lost 4 bases to trimming and J lost 6 bases, with 8 bases between them. The CDR3 here is CASSPYPDTQYF. CDR3 nucleotides: TGTGCCAGCAGCCCCTATCCGGATACGCAGTATTTT.

The chain combines TRBV11-3 with TRBJ2-3; D ambiguous. Germline V gene data show CDR1 as SGHNT and CDR2 as YENEEA. Trimming cost V 5 bases and J 7 bases, with 10 bases left between them. The CDR3 is 12 residues long. CDR3 sequence reads: CASSQGRNTQYF. Here the CDR3 DNA reads TGTGCCAGCAGCCAAGGCAGAAATACGCAGTATTTT.

The count of this clone is one. The V call is TRBV5-8, the J call TRBJ2-3; TRBD2 matches at 9 bases. This CDR3 has 15 residues. Germline trimming cut 0 bases from V and 6 bases from J; bases unmatched to any gene: 5. Germline V gene data show CDR1 as SGHTS and CDR2 as YDEGEE. CDR3: CASSLGGRALDTQYF. The CDR3 DNA reads as TGTGCCAGCAGCTTGGGCGGGAGGGCGTTGGATACGCAGTATTTT.

This clone appeared once. This chain connects TRBV9 to TRBJ2-3; 8 bases are shared with TRBD2. The trim removed 2 bases at V and 1 base at J, leaving 3 bases unmatched. Germline CDR1 is SGDLS and CDR2 is YYNGEE. The CDR3 covers 15 residues. CDR3 bases: TGTGCCAGCAGCGTGAGCGGGAGAGGCACAGATACGCAGTATTTT. It is translated as CASSVSGRGTDTQYF.

The chain uses TRBV11-2 and TRBJ2-1, with 11 bases aligning to TRBD2. The germline V gene encodes CDR1 SGHAT and CDR2 FQNNGV. J gave up 4 bases and V 1 base, and 9 bases lay outside the gene matches. This CDR3 contains 18 residues. CDR3 in DNA: TGTGCCAGCAGCTTAGTAGGGCTGACTAGCGGGATGTACAATGAGCAGTTCTTC. It is translated as CASSLVGLTSGMYNEQFF.

The rearrangement uses TRBV15 and TRBJ2-7, with TRBD2 identical over 10 bases. CDR3 length equals 16 residues. From germline, CDR1 is LNHNV and CDR2 YYDKDF (reference sequence). Germline trimming cut 0 bases from V and 3 bases from J; bases unmatched to any gene: 5. This chain's CDR3 is CATSRDRASGSYEQYF. In DNA, the CDR3 is TGTGCCACCAGCAGAGATAGGGCTAGCGGGAGCTACGAGCAGTACTTC.

J is TRBJ1-2 and V is TRBV29-1, with D possibly being TRBD1 (5 bases). Germline V CDR1 and CDR2: SQVTM, ANQGSEA. CDR3 length: 15 residues. The V and J ends lost 3 bases and 2 bases respectively, with 16 bases between them. The CDR3 sequence is CSVDESGNENYGYTF. The DNA for the CDR3 is TGCAGCGTTGATGAGTCAGGGAACGAAAACTATGGCTACACCTTC. The full variable domain, with the rest looked up from reference TRBV29-1 and TRBJ1-2, is SAVISQKPSRDICQRGTSLTIQCQVDSQVTMMFWYRQQPGQSLTLIATANQGSEATYESGFVIDKFPISRPNLTFSTLTVSNMSPEDSSIYLCSVDESGNENYGYTFGSGTRLTVV.

This clone was counted between two and nine times. The rearrangement links TRBV7-9 to TRBJ2-5; TRBD2 matches at 8 bases. After removal of 7 bases from V and 5 bases from J, the junction contained 12 bases not matched to a gene. This CDR3 has 15 amino acids. Per the germline V gene, CDR1 is SEHNR and CDR2 is FQNEAQ (reference sequence). The DNA of the CDR3 is TGTGCCAGCAACCCCAGCGGGAGTGGGGGGGAGACCCAGTACTTC. Residues: CASNPSGSGGETQYF.

This clone was counted a single time. The V and J genes are TRBV18 and TRBJ1-6; weak D call: TRBD1 (6 bases). CDR1 KGHSH and CDR2 LQKENI come from the germline V gene. This CDR3 contains 13 residues. V shed 4 bases and J shed 10 bases, with 11 bases lying between them. Here the CDR3 DNA reads TGTGCCAGCTCACTGGCAGGGGACTCACCCCTCCACTTT. Protein product: CASSLAGDSPLHF. The entire variable domain, with the rest obtained from reference TRBV18 and TRBJ1-6, is as follows: NAGVMQNPRHLVRRRGQEARLRCSPMKGHSHVYWYRQLPEEGLKFMVYLQKENIIDESGMPKERFSAEFPKEGPSILRIQQVVRGDSAAYFCASSLAGDSPLHFGNGTRLTVT.

This clone was observed at least ten times. The chain employs TRBV2 and TRBJ1-5; the match to TRBD1 covers 9 bases. V trimming: 0 bases; J trimming: 2 bases; junction bases outside the gene matches: 5. The germline gives CDR1 SNHLY, CDR2 FYNNEI. The CDR3 length is 17 residues. The CDR3 nucleotides are TGTGCCAGCAGTGAAGCATATTGGACAGGGGGCAATCAGCCCCAGCATTTT. This translates into CASSEAYWTGGNQPQHF.

The chain combines TRBV7-2 with TRBJ2-1; the D gene is possibly TRBD1 (6 bases). This CDR3 region has 15 residues. The germline gives CDR1 SGHTA, CDR2 FQGNSA. V dropped 1 base and J dropped 9 bases, with 16 bases sitting between them. The CDR3 DNA reads as TGTGCCAGCAGCTTAGTTGGCCTCCAGGGGCCTGAGCAGTTCTTC. This encodes CASSLVGLQGPEQFF.

This clone was counted only a few times. The chain combines TRBV7-2 with TRBJ2-6, with D possibly TRBD2 on 5 matching bases. Between the trimmed V and J ends, which lost 8 bases and 0 bases, there was a span of 5 bases. CDR1 SGHTA and CDR2 FQGNSA come from the germline V gene. The CDR3 spans 13 residues. CDR3 sequence reads: CASAGSGANVLTF. The CDR3 DNA reads as TGTGCCAGCGCGGGCTCTGGGGCCAACGTCCTGACTTTC.

The chain uses TRBV29-1 and TRBJ2-3, with TRBD2 as a possible D gene (6 bases). V shed 0 bases and J shed 0 bases, with 13 bases lying between them. CDR1 is SQVTM, CDR2 ANQGSEA, per germline. This CDR3 spans 16 amino acids. In DNA form, the CDR3 reads TGCAGCGTTGAAGATTTGCGGGATCATAGCACAGATACGCAGTATTTT. As protein: CSVEDLRDHSTDTQYF.